Below, 18 T cell receptor beta chains from the same sample are listed, as sequenced in a study of radiation and T cells in renal cell carcinoma. Time point in this sample: blood 4 weeks post-SBRT, at nephrectomy. Treatment reported: 15 Gy SBRT to primary tumor, nephrectomy 4 weeks later. Method: immunoSEQ multiplex PCR; TCRdb's copy keeps in-frame clones and lacks some. The sample has approximately 150,000 clones, less than 90% seen once; the top ten hold less than 20%. The sequencing here drew on blood, taken from a patient whose treatment included radiotherapy and nephrectomy. Every receptor here comes from a woman between 50 and 59 years old with renal cell carcinoma.

The V call is TRBV5-1, the J call TRBJ1-1; D possibly corresponds to TRBD1 (5 bases). V lost 4 bases and J 2 bases, leaving 12 bases between the germline ends. CDR3 length: 14 amino acids. The germline V gene encodes CDR1 SGHRS and CDR2 YFSETQ. CDR3: CASSPDSANTEAFF. Here the CDR3 DNA reads TGCGCCAGCAGCCCCGACAGCGCTAACACTGAAGCTTTCTTT. The entire variable domain, with the rest obtained from reference TRBV5-1 and TRBJ1-1, is as follows: KAGVTQTPRYLIKTRGQQVTLSCSPISGHRSVSWYQQTPGQGLQFLFEYFSETQRNKGNFPGRFSGRQFSNSRSEMNVSTLELGDSALYLCASSPDSANTEAFFGQGTRLTVV.

The genes are TRBV6-5 and TRBJ1-4, with 7 nucleotides matching TRBD1. The CDR3 length is 15 residues. In germline, CDR1 is MNHEY, CDR2 SVGAGI. Trimming cost V 0 bases and J 5 bases; bases outside gene matches: 3. As DNA, the CDR3 is TGTGCCAGCAGTTACTCAGGGACAGACAATGAAAAACTGTTTTTT. Encoded protein: CASSYSGTDNEKLFF.

This clone was found a few times. The chain is built from TRBV6-6 and TRBJ1-3; 8 bases match TRBD1. This CDR3 is 15 amino acids long. Germline loops: CDR1 MNHNY, CDR2 SVGAGI (reference sequence). Trimming cost V 6 bases and J 0 bases; bases outside gene matches: 4. CDR3 nucleotide sequence: TGTGCCAGCAGCCCAACAGGGGGCTCTGGAAACACCATATATTTT. Protein product: CASSPTGGSGNTIYF.

This clone has only a few counts. The V and J genes are TRBV30 and TRBJ1-2; 10 bases agree with TRBD1. Germline CDR1 GTSNPN, CDR2 SVGIG (reference sequence). The CDR3 covers 14 residues. Trimming removed 4 bases from V and 3 bases from J; junction bases left unmatched: 5. The CDR3 reads CAWTRTGGYYGYTF. CDR3 bases: TGTGCCTGGACCCGGACAGGGGGGTACTATGGCTACACCTTC.

The V and J genes are TRBV27 and TRBJ1-4; a possible D gene is TRBD1 (5 bases). V was pared by 2 bases and J by 5 bases, with 9 bases between. CDR1 and CDR2 from the germline V gene are MNHEY and SMNVEV (reference sequence). This CDR3 is 14 amino acids long. Here the CDR3 DNA reads TGTGCCAGCAGTTTAAGTTCAGGGAATGAAAAACTGTTTTTT. The encoded protein is CASSLSSGNEKLFF.

The chain uses TRBV5-1 and TRBJ1-3; D call uncertain. V shed 4 bases and J shed 4 bases, with 12 bases lying between them. The CDR3 runs 14 residues. In germline, CDR1 is SGHRS, CDR2 YFSETQ. The CDR3 here is CASSPTVRGNTIYF. The CDR3 region has the DNA TGCGCCAGCAGCCCGACCGTACGGGGAAACACCATATATTTT.

The gene calls are TRBV5-1 and TRBJ2-7; TRBD2 agrees at 14 bases. This CDR3 comprises 18 residues. Germline V gives CDR1 SGHRS, CDR2 YFSETQ. Trimming removed 3 bases from V and 2 bases from J; junction bases left unmatched: 10. CDR3 amino acids: CASSYGLAGGPGAYEQYF. The CDR3 region has the DNA TGCGCCAGCAGCTACGGACTAGCGGGGGGCCCTGGCGCCTACGAGCAGTACTTC.

The chain recombines TRBV5-4 with TRBJ2-7; D might be TRBD1 (5 bases). V lost 1 base and J 6 bases, leaving 11 bases between the germline ends. Germline V gene sequence: CDR1 SGHNT, CDR2 YYREEE (reference sequence). The CDR3 is 13 amino acids. The CDR3 spells CASSLPGYAEQYF. CDR3 sequence (DNA): TGTGCCAGCAGCTTGCCAGGGTATGCCGAGCAGTACTTC.

This clone showed up just once. The same CDR3 can be traced to other DNA sequences in this sample. This chain uses TRBV9 with TRBJ2-7; D assignment may be TRBD1 or TRBD2 (5 bases each). CDR1 and CDR2 from the germline V gene are SGDLS and YYNGEE. The CDR3 sequence is 14 residues long. The V and J ends lost 0 bases and 2 bases respectively, with 9 bases between them. The CDR3 protein is CASSVDRDPYEQYF. As DNA, the CDR3 is TGTGCCAGCAGCGTAGACCGGGACCCCTACGAGCAGTACTTC.

The chain joins TRBV28 to TRBJ2-3; 7 bases are a match to TRBD2. In germline, CDR1 is MDHEN, CDR2 SYDVKM. V lost 7 bases to trimming and J lost 3 bases; unmatched junction nucleotides: 10. The CDR3 is 15 amino acids. CDR3 protein: CASTPGGPRTDTQYF. The CDR3 nucleotides are TGTGCCAGCACGCCGGGAGGTCCCAGAACAGATACGCAGTATTTT.

This chain joins TRBV28 and TRBJ1-2; D is unclear. Trimming cost V 4 bases and J 7 bases, with 10 bases left between them. Germline loops: CDR1 MDHEN, CDR2 SYDVKM. The CDR3 has 12 amino acids. CDR3 amino acids: CASSSGLGGYTF. The CDR3 DNA follows: TGTGCCAGCAGTTCAGGACTGGGTGGCTACACCTTC.

This clone was observed a single time. The CDR3 protein is CASSEWRAGTEAFF. The CDR3 DNA sequence: TGTGCCAGCAGTGAATGGAGGGCTGGGACTGAAGCTTTCTTT. The chain joins TRBV6-1 to TRBJ1-1; D call uncertain. CDR3 size: 14 residues. CDR1 is MNHNS and CDR2 is SASEGT in the germline V gene. Trimming left V 2 bases short and J 5 bases short, with 12 bases between.

The V call is TRBV27, the J call TRBJ2-4; 7 bases agree with TRBD1. Germline CDR1 reads MNHEY; CDR2 reads SMNVEV (reference sequence). The CDR3 is made up of 17 amino acids. Losses at the gene ends were 5 bases for V and 5 bases for J; bases not matched to a gene: 15. This CDR3 reads CASSRARDRDSENIQYF. In nucleotides, the CDR3 is TGTGCCAGCAGTCGGGCGCGAGACCGGGACAGCGAAAACATTCAGTACTTC.

In its sample, this clone was seen once. The CDR3 sequence: CASSGTPSGAYEQYF. The CDR3 bases are TGTGCCAGCAGCGGGACCCCCTCTGGGGCCTACGAGCAGTACTTC. The V gene is TRBV9, the J gene TRBJ2-7; D is undetermined. CDR3 length: 15 amino acids. CDR1 and CDR2 from the germline V gene are SGDLS and YYNGEE. The ends were cut back, 3 bases at V and 2 bases at J, with 15 bases in the middle.

This clone was counted a single time. This chain connects TRBV9 to TRBJ2-2; 8 bases fit TRBD2. Looked up from germline, CDR1 is SGDLS and CDR2 is YYNGEE. This CDR3 spans 19 amino acids. J gave up 6 bases and V 4 bases, and 20 bases lay outside the gene matches. The CDR3 DNA reads TGTGCCAGCAGCCCCCTCGGGGTAGCGGGAAACGAGCGTCCCGGGGAGCTGTTTTTT. Its protein product is CASSPLGVAGNERPGELFF.

The genes are TRBV5-8 and TRBJ2-1; 13 nucleotides line up with TRBD2. Germline values: CDR1 SGHTS, CDR2 YDEGEE. The CDR3 is 15 residues long. Losses at the gene ends were 2 bases for V and 10 bases for J; bases not matched to a gene: 6. CDR3: CASSFWTSGGGEQFF. The CDR3 nucleotides are TGTGCCAGCAGCTTCTGGACTAGCGGGGGCGGAGAGCAGTTCTTC.

This chain joins TRBV2 and TRBJ2-1; the D is unclear. Germline CDR1 is SNHLY and CDR2 is FYNNEI. The V end lost 3 bases, the J end lost 6 bases, and 12 bases lay between the germline ends. The CDR3 totals 14 residues. The CDR3 reads CASSEARFPNEQFF. The CDR3 DNA reads as TGTGCCAGCAGTGAGGCGCGCTTCCCCAATGAGCAGTTCTTC.

The chain couples TRBV29-1 to TRBJ1-2; D is unclear. Germline CDR1 SQVTM, CDR2 ANQGSEA. The CDR3 extends over 13 amino acids. Trimming cost V 6 bases and J 4 bases, with 15 bases left between them. The CDR3 sequence is CSVGSTQIYGYTF. The CDR3 DNA is TGCAGCGTGGGGTCGACCCAAATCTATGGCTACACCTTC.